Shown below are 2 T cell receptor beta chains from a single sample sequenced in a study of T cell responses to AZD1222 COVID-19 vaccine. TCRdb's copy holds only in-frame clones and misses some; the assay was immunoSEQ multiplex PCR. The sample consists of some 120,000 clones, over 75% of them appearing once. This material consisted of peripheral blood, taken on day 0 of AZD1222 vaccination. The source is an adult in good health.

The chain employs TRBV19 and TRBJ1-3; a weak D match, TRBD1 (5 bases). Per germline, CDR1 LNHDA and CDR2 SQIVND (reference sequence). The CDR3 is 16 amino acids. Trimming took 6 bases from V and 3 from J, leaving 18 bases between them. CDR3 sequence: CASSYPQGPHGNTIYF. CDR3 nucleotide sequence: TGTGCCAGTAGCTACCCCCAGGGACCGCATGGAAACACCATATATTTT.

The J gene is TRBJ2-3, the V gene TRBV5-1; 8 bases match TRBD2. This CDR3 spans 14 amino acids. Trimming took 3 bases from V and 5 from J; bases not matched to a gene: 5. Germline CDR1 and CDR2: SGHRS and YFSETQ. The CDR3 is CASSWREVRDTQYF. The CDR3 nucleotides are TGCGCCAGCAGCTGGCGGGAGGTGAGAGATACGCAGTATTTT.